This T cell receptor beta chain was sequenced for a study of blood T cell repertoires in COVID-19. Study processing details: Reference gene primers were amplified, and this amplification served to estimate nucleated cell counts. Sequencing was performed with immunoSEQ multiplex PCR; in TCRdb, only in-frame clones are kept and a portion is missing. The V and J calls and clone size come from that table; D and trimming were worked out from the DNA. Of fewer than 350,000 clones listed, around nine tenths are singletons. The CDR3 has 16 residues. The germline gives CDR1 SGDLS, CDR2 YYNGEE. The V and J ends lost 4 bases and 4 bases, in that order; junction bases with no gene match: 6.

V gene TRBV9 combines with J gene TRBJ2-2; 11 bases are a match to TRBD2. The clonotype originates from a middle-aged woman who had recovered from COVID-19. The sequencing sample was made of PBMCs or T cells enriched from blood (not recorded which). Written as DNA, the CDR3 is TGTGCCAGCAGCCCTCTAGCGGGAGGAATCACCGGGGAGCTGTTTTTT. Translating it yields CASSPLAGGITGELFF.